This TCR beta chain was sequenced for a study of blood T cell repertoires in COVID-19. Study information: Spain, Italy and the United States supplied samples that represented acute and convalescent COVID-19. PBMCs, B-cell-depleted T cells, or T cells provided the cDNA or gDNA that made up the material.

In the study's own analysis: For nucleated cells, counts were estimated from reference gene primer amplification. Repertoires were generated with immunoSEQ multiplex PCR, while TCRdb's copy carries only in-frame clones and drops some. V and J calls and clone size are copied from that table; D and trimming were computed from the DNA. The sample includes around 60,000 clones, 80% to 85% of them seen just once. V lost 6 bases and J lost 3, with 20 bases in between. CDR3 size: 16 residues. CDR1 SEHNR and CDR2 FQNEAQ come from the germline V gene (reference sequence). This chain uses TRBV7-9 with TRBJ1-1; D might be TRBD1 (5 bases). This clonotype was obtained from a man aged 55-75 years with COVID-19, enrolled during active disease. The specimen sequenced was peripheral blood. The CDR3, as DNA: TGTGCCAGCAGACCAGGACCGCGGGGGGGTGACACTGAAGCTTTCTTT. It is translated as CASRPGPRGGDTEAFF.